Shown below are 12 T cell receptor beta chains from a single sample sequenced in a study of CD8 T cells in Susac syndrome. Reverse transcription of roughly 0.5 to 1 ug RNA used random hexamers. TCRdb ran MiXCR on the immunoSEQ multiplex PCR reads and lists one entry per CDR3 protein. The sample yields 200,000 or so distinct CDR3 sequences, nearly 95% seen once. Source material: CD4+ T cells from PBMCs. These receptors were obtained from a human donor with multiple sclerosis.

The chain combines TRBV9 with TRBJ1-1; tentative D call: TRBD1 (5 bases). Per germline, CDR1 SGDLS and CDR2 YYNGEE. This CDR3 contains 16 residues. V was cut by 0 bases and J by 3 bases, with 15 bases left in between. The CDR3: CASSVAPRGPDTEAFF. CDR3 DNA sequence: TGTGCCAGCAGCGTAGCTCCGCGGGGACCGGACACTGAAGCTTTCTTT.

The V and J genes are TRBV14 and TRBJ2-7, with 7 bases lining up with TRBD1. V shed 4 bases, J shed 7 bases, and the junction held 13 bases outside the gene matches. CDR3 length: 15 residues. CDR1 and CDR2 (germline): SGHDN, FVKESK. The CDR3 spells CASSRLGTAVREQYF. CDR3 sequence (DNA): TGTGCCAGCAGCCGACTCGGGACAGCCGTGAGGGAGCAGTACTTC.

This clonotype is a singleton in its sample. The CDR3 DNA is TGTGCCAGTCTAAGTTACTCGGGCTACACCTTC. Its translation: CASLSYSGYTF. The chain is built from TRBV6-5 and TRBJ1-2, with D uncertain. The V end was cut by 9 bases, the J end by 8 bases, with 13 bases between. Per the germline V gene, CDR1 is MNHEY and CDR2 is SVGAGI. The CDR3 runs to 11 residues.

Here the CDR3 reads CASKQGGEKLFF. CDR3 DNA: TGTGCCAGCAAACAGGGCGGCGAAAAACTGTTTTTT. The chain employs TRBV2 and TRBJ1-4, with D perhaps TRBD1 (6 bases). V was clipped by 7 bases and J by 8 bases, with 11 bases between them. Germline CDR1 SNHLY, CDR2 FYNNEI. The CDR3 loop spans 12 amino acids.

The rearrangement joins TRBV2 to TRBJ1-5; D call uncertain. This CDR3 spans 15 amino acids. Germline CDR1 reads SNHLY; CDR2 reads FYNNEI. The V end was cut by 0 bases, the J end by 1 base, with 7 bases between. As DNA, the CDR3 is TGTGCCAGCAGTGAAGCGCCCGGGAGCAATCAGCCCCAGCATTTT. It yields the protein CASSEAPGSNQPQHF.

The chain couples TRBV3-1 to TRBJ1-2; 9 nucleotides agree with TRBD1. Germline V gene sequence: CDR1 LGHDT, CDR2 YNNKEL (reference sequence). CDR3 length: 15 amino acids. The V segment lost 4 bases and the J segment 8 bases; nucleotides outside the gene matches: 11. The chain's CDR3 is CASSPIQRDREGYTF. CDR3 in DNA: TGTGCCAGCAGCCCCATTCAGAGGGACAGGGAGGGCTACACCTTC.

The chain joins TRBV19 to TRBJ2-2; D not resolved. V gave up 5 bases and J gave up 8 bases, with 6 bases separating them. Germline assignment: CDR1 LNHDA and CDR2 SQIVND (reference sequence). The CDR3 is made up of 11 amino acids. CDR3 region: CASSLIGELFF. CDR3 coding DNA: TGTGCCAGTAGTCTAATTGGGGAGCTGTTTTTT.

V is TRBV7-8 and J is TRBJ2-7; D not resolved. The CDR3 runs 11 residues. From germline, CDR1 is SGHVS and CDR2 FQNEAQ. Trimming left V 5 bases short and J 5 bases short, with 7 bases between. CDR3 sequence reads: CASSRSDEQYF. DNA for the CDR3: TGTGCCAGCAGCCGCAGCGACGAGCAGTACTTC.

The J gene is TRBJ1-6, the V gene TRBV10-3, with D perhaps matching TRBD1 (5 bases). The V gene's germline CDR1 is ENHRY and CDR2 SYGVKD. Trimming cost V 2 bases and J 8 bases, with 13 bases left between them. This CDR3 contains 15 residues. CDR3: CAISEGAPRDSPLHF. As DNA, the CDR3 is TGTGCCATCAGTGAGGGGGCCCCCCGGGATTCACCCCTCCACTTT.

The chain carries TRBV24-1 and TRBJ2-3; a possible D gene is TRBD2 (6 bases). The CDR3 loop spans 12 amino acids. CDR1 and CDR2 (germline): KGHDR, SFDVKD. Trimming took 9 bases from V and 2 from J, leaving 8 bases between them. The CDR3 nucleotides read TGTGCCACCGCTAGCGCCACAGATACGCAGTATTTT. Its translation is CATASATDTQYF.

The J gene is TRBJ2-5, the V gene TRBV5-1; tentative D call: TRBD2 (5 bases). CDR1 and CDR2 from the germline V gene are SGHRS and YFSETQ. Trimming cost V 0 bases and J 0 bases, with 12 bases left between them. This CDR3 contains 16 residues. The CDR3 region has the DNA TGCGCCAGCAGCTTGGATTCCCCGGGATACCAAGAGACCCAGTACTTC. This gives the protein CASSLDSPGYQETQYF.

The chain employs TRBV27 and TRBJ2-7; D gene unclear. The CDR3 has 13 residues. Trimming stripped 2 bases from V and 3 bases from J, with 8 bases between. Per the germline V gene, CDR1 is MNHEY and CDR2 is SMNVEV (reference sequence). The CDR3 DNA is TGTGCCAGCAGTTTAGGACCCCTCTACGAGCAGTACTTC. It encodes CASSLGPLYEQYF.